This T cell receptor (beta chain) was recorded in a study of T-cell memory formation after mild COVID-19. Overall study: TCR clusters showed largely donor specificity. Findings and limits, study-wide: Clones that got smaller from day 15 to 85 had even CD4/CD8, while clones growing later tipped toward CD4+.

This clonotype was counted at least ten times. What it binds is unknown. The CDR3 is 12 amino acids. Trimming stripped 6 bases from V and 2 bases from J, with 7 bases between. TCRdb re-analysed the 5' RACE reads in MiXCR, keeping a single row per CDR3 protein. This table holds about 260,000 distinct CDR3 sequences, roughly 8.2% found once. Specimen: PBMCs or a T cell subset sorted from them (not recorded which). The clonotype was recovered from a man aged 18 to 30 who had mild COVID-19 (a few samples of this study predate the infection). Cell type and time point are not known. The chain links TRBV12-3 or TRBV12-4 to TRBJ1-2; D is unresolved. The chain's CDR3 is CASSAVNYGYTF. As DNA, the CDR3 is TGTGCCAGCAGCGCGGTAAACTATGGCTACACCTTC.